A single TCR beta chain is shown here with its context. This clonotype occurred many times. Its antigen is currently not known. The sample holds no much larger clone one base away, and base qualities are not on file. The source of the sample is a study of prognosis after radiotherapy for stage I lung cancer (dated by TCRdb to the early 2020s). Background for the entire study: Between early 2018 and early 2019, about 20 patients with stage I NSCLC were enrolled in Nanjing, China. Enrolled patients comprised 14 to 15 with newly diagnosed primary stage I lung tumors and a few with oligometastatic NSCLC after surgical resection of the primary tumor. Every patient was regarded as medically inoperable, because of comorbidities in some 13 cases and refusal of surgery in roughly 7 cases. Ages in the cohort of approximately 13 men and more than five women ranged from roughly 50 to 85 years, with a median of 74. On tumor histology, roughly 11 patients had adenocarcinoma and several had squamous cell carcinoma. Image-guided IMRT or VMAT was used to deliver SBRT in 3 to 5 fractions at a biologically effective dose of at least 100 Gy. In every patient, SBRT was given without any concurrent therapy. After SBRT, distant metastases developed in about 20% of the 19 patients at a median of around seven months, while the remaining 15 patients had no significant progression. Peripheral blood TCR beta repertoires were profiled in stage I NSCLC patients before and after stereotactic body radiotherapy, and the repertoires were related to distant failure. The study sequenced roughly 40 blood samples from roughly 19 patients, one before and one after SBRT per patient.

Broader findings and caveats from the paper: TRBV and TRBJ usage frequencies reportedly differed by metastasis status, in two V genes at baseline and in some 10 V and two J genes after SBRT. All reported P values were unadjusted for multiple comparisons. Post-SBRT Shannon entropy and its change from baseline were lower in patients who developed distant metastases; baseline Shannon entropy was not associated with metastases. The small cohort and short follow-up limited the study, so independent validation of the findings is needed. Unique TCR clone counts fell after SBRT (median about 9,300 before versus several thousand after; Wilcoxon paired P=0.011). Tumor specificity of expanded TCR clones was not determined.

Two rounds of multiplex PCR on genomic DNA were used to amplify the TCR beta CDR3 region. The first PCR round used primers specific to each TRBV and TRBJ gene, with sequences filed in Chinese patent CN105087789A. Universal primers were used in the second round of PCR. The Roche High Pure PCR Template Preparation Kit was used to extract genomic DNA from the frozen PBMCs. An Illumina HiSeq 3000 was used to sequence the libraries paired-end with 151 bp reads. On the authors' methods: Raw reads lacking the multiplex PCR primer sequences were removed with CutAdapt. PEAR was used to merge high-quality paired reads into contigs. By alignment to reference sequences, MiXCR assigned TRB V, D and J gene segments to each contig. CDR3 sequences were clustered by base quality and sequence similarity to remove sequencing errors. Diversity was calculated as Shannon entropy divided by the natural log of the number of productive TCR sequences. To get clonality, Shannon entropy was divided by the natural log of the number of unique clonotypes, and that result was subtracted from one. Using the Youden index from ROC curves, the researchers picked the repertoire-metric cut-offs for progression-free survival, and all analyses were carried out in R 3.5.3. TCRdb trimmed the raw reads at Q25, called clones with MiXCR and kept productive beta chains. Rows matching on CDR3 protein sequence are summarized as one entry with the most common DNA and genes. The V and J calls were not made by the authors but by TCRdb's processing. For this sample the table gives approximately 35,000 distinct CDR3 sequences, of which under 35% were detected only once. In total, the top ten clones hold roughly 15% of the sample.

All patients had node-negative disease on CT and PET/CT, and none had a history of other malignancies or prior chemotherapy or radiotherapy. About 6 milliliters of peripheral venous blood were drawn into EDTA tubes at each of two time points. Ficoll-Paque Plus density-gradient centrifugation was used to isolate PBMCs. Immediately after collection, samples were stored at -80 degrees C until analysis. This TCR came from a donor over 45 with non-small cell lung cancer. Sequencing was performed on PBMCs, taken before or after stereotactic body radiation therapy (not recorded which).

The sequenced DNA: TGTGCCAGCAGGTCCGGTGAACAGGGCCGGTATGGCTACACCTTC. It specifies CASRSGEQGRYGYTF. The rearranged chain carries TRBV6-1 and TRBJ1-2; the D segment could be TRBD1, given 6 matching bases. Based on the germline V gene, the CDR1 and CDR2 sequences are MNHNS and SASEGT. Trimming removed 6 bases from V and 5 bases from J, leaving 19 bases between the germline ends. The CDR3, from cysteine to phenylalanine, totals 15 residues. Only the CDR3 region is kept as DNA, spanning 45 bases read in frame from base 1.